This T cell receptor beta chain originates from a study of blood T cells in healthy people across ages. Across the whole study: The template switching approach captured approximately one barcoded beta molecule for every two T cells.

Together with a sample-barcoded 5' primer, a J-beta primer mix was included in a second PCR lasting roughly 6 to 12 cycles. Paired-end reads containing CDR3 totaled no fewer than 3 million for each sample. TCRdb called the 5' RACE reads again in MiXCR, with one record for every CDR3 protein. This repertoire shows 700,000 to 900,000 distinct CDR3 sequences, approximately 55% found once; its top ten account for approximately 41%. CDR1 is DFQATT and CDR2 is SNEGSKA in the germline V gene (reference sequence). This CDR3 spans 16 amino acids. With 5 bases clipped from V and 4 bases from J, the junction kept 13 bases outside the gene matches.

The chain employs TRBV20-1 and TRBJ1-1; 10 bases line up with TRBD1. This clonotype was sampled from an elderly man in good health. Sequenced sample: blood. Here the CDR3 DNA reads TGCAGTGCTGGGGGGGACAGGGGTAAGCGTGCCACTGAAGCTTTCTTT. This sequence encodes CSAGGDRGKRATEAFF.